This note documents a single TCR beta chain sequence. This sample stems from a study of CD8+CD57+ T cells in acquired aplastic anemia. Profiling that covered TCR beta VDJ and CDR3 relied on genomic DNA as its template. TCRdb redid the calling of the reads with MiXCR, one entry per CDR3 protein. This table holds about 180,000 distinct CDR3 sequences, 45% to 60% found once. The patients chosen for sequencing had shown expansion of CD8+CD57+ cells (detected by flow cytometry). Germline V gene lookup returns CDR1 SNHLY and CDR2 FYNNEI. The CDR3 loop spans 12 amino acids. Trimming shortened V by 7 bases and J by 3 bases, and 10 bases separated the two germline ends.

The chain employs TRBV2 and TRBJ2-7; the D gene is possibly TRBD2 (6 bases). The source is a human donor with aplastic anemia. The material sequenced was sorted CD4+, CD8+, or CD8+CD57+ T cells (not recorded which) from PBMCs. CDR3: CASISGGYEQYF. In DNA, the CDR3 is TGTGCCAGCATATCCGGGGGCTACGAGCAGTACTTC.